The 23 T cell receptor beta chains below all came from one sample that was sequenced in a study of blood T cells in healthy people across ages. A second PCR, run for roughly 7 to 11 cycles, used a sample-barcoded 5' primer plus a J-beta primer mix. TCRdb reprocessed the 5' RACE reads with MiXCR, giving one entry per CDR3 protein. The sample lists approximately 800,000 distinct CDR3 sequences; about 37% were seen once. Sequenced sample: blood. The receptor source for this set is a man aged 18-30 years in good health.

This clonotype was seen at least ten times. The J gene is TRBJ2-5, the V gene TRBV12-3 or TRBV12-4; D may correspond to TRBD1 or TRBD2 (5 bases each). V shed 5 bases and J shed 5 bases, with 15 bases lying between them. This CDR3 is 14 amino acids long. CDR3 in DNA: TGTGCCAGCAGTAGACAGACAACTAGGGAGACCCAGTACTTC. It yields the protein CASSRQTTRETQYF.

The chain has TRBV20-1 and TRBJ2-7, with D possibly being TRBD1 (6 bases). Deletions cut 6 bases from V and 2 bases from J, with 11 bases between. The CDR3 extends over 12 amino acids. Germline V CDR1 and CDR2: DFQATT, SNEGSKA (reference sequence). CDR3 residues: CSASRGPYEQYF. The CDR3 DNA is TGCAGTGCGAGCAGGGGCCCCTACGAGCAGTACTTC.

This chain connects TRBV12-3 or TRBV12-4 to TRBJ2-1; the match to TRBD1 covers 9 bases. CDR3 length equals 13 residues. V was pared by 11 bases and J by 4 bases, with 6 bases of the junction left unmatched. The CDR3 region has the DNA TGTGCCGGCGGGACAGGGCGGTACAATGAGCAGTTCTTC. Translating gives CAGGTGRYNEQFF.

As for this clonotype: At one end, the junction sequence differs from germline, possibly due to a read error. The chain recombines TRBV20-1 with TRBJ2-1, with 13 bases lining up with TRBD2. The V gene's germline CDR1 is DFQATT and CDR2 SNEGSKA (reference sequence). The CDR3 is 17 amino acids. CDR3 amino acids: CSARSPTGTSGDKEQFF. The CDR3 nucleotides read TGCAGTGCTCGCTCACCTACCGGGACTAGCGGGGACAAGGAGCAGTTCTTC.

The chain employs TRBV18 and TRBJ2-7; D is ambiguous. CDR3 length equals 15 residues. V shed 4 bases and J shed 2 bases, with 15 bases lying between them. From germline, CDR1 is KGHSH and CDR2 LQKENI. The CDR3 sequence is CASSRPTGATYEQYF. For the CDR3, the DNA is TGTGCCAGCTCACGTCCGACTGGAGCAACCTACGAGCAGTACTTC.

This clonotype was seen at least ten times. The chain carries TRBV29-1 and TRBJ2-5, with 9 bases that match TRBD1. V lost 3 bases to trimming and J lost 5 bases; unmatched junction nucleotides: 7. The CDR3 loop spans 14 amino acids. From germline, CDR1 is SQVTM and CDR2 ANQGSEA. The CDR3 DNA sequence: TGCAGCGTTGAGTTCTTAGACAGGGGGGAGACCCAGTACTTC. Protein product: CSVEFLDRGETQYF. Full variable domain (missing parts from reference TRBV29-1 and TRBJ2-5): SAVISQKPSRDICQRGTSLTIQCQVDSQVTMMFWYRQQPGQSLTLIATANQGSEATYESGFVIDKFPISRPNLTFSTLTVSNMSPEDSSIYLCSVEFLDRGETQYFGPGTRLLVL.

In regard to this clonotype: This may be a read error: a much more frequent sequence differs by one nucleotide. This chain uses TRBV7-2 with TRBJ2-7; D remains unclear. CDR3 length: 15 residues. Per the germline V gene, CDR1 is SGHTA and CDR2 is FQGNSA. V was pared by 5 bases and J by 0 bases, with 14 bases between. The CDR3 sequence: CASSVGRHLSYEQYF. As DNA, the CDR3 is TGTGCCAGCAGCGTAGGACGGCACCTCTCCTACGAGCAGTACTTC. The complete variable domain, with remaining parts taken from reference TRBV7-2 and TRBJ2-7, reads GAGVSQSPSNKVTEKGKDVELRCDPISGHTALYWYRQSLGQGLEFLIYFQGNSAPDKSGLPSDRFSAERTGGSVSTLTIQRTQQEDSAVYLCASSVGRHLSYEQYFGPGTRLTVT.

The genes are TRBV30 and TRBJ2-7; D is unresolved. The J call may be incorrect, as the DNA end agrees better with TRBJ2-5. CDR3 length: 11 residues. The V gene's germline CDR1 is GTSNPN and CDR2 SVGIG (reference sequence). CDR3 amino acids: CACSPLETQYF. The CDR3 nucleotides are TGTGCCTGTAGTCCCCTTGAGACCCAGTACTTC.

Many counts were recorded for this clonotype. The V call is TRBV7-9, the J call TRBJ2-3, with D perhaps TRBD1 (5 bases). Germline assignment: CDR1 SEHNR and CDR2 FQNEAQ (reference sequence). The CDR3 consists of 15 residues. V lost 1 base and J lost 2, with 10 bases in between. The CDR3 sequence is CASSLGAGYTDTQYF. The CDR3 bases are TGTGCCAGCAGCTTAGGCGCAGGGTACACAGATACGCAGTATTTT.

The sample holds a few counts of this clonotype. The junction departs from the called germline gene at one end, perhaps through a read error. The J gene is TRBJ1-1, the V gene TRBV6-1; D perhaps matches TRBD1 (5 bases). The germline V gene encodes CDR1 MNHNS and CDR2 SASEGT. This CDR3 is built from 13 residues. The CDR3 sequence: CASRPVPDTEAFF. CDR3 bases: TGTGCCAGCAGGCCAGTCCCGGACACCGAAGCTTTCTTT.

This sequence joins TRBV5-5 and TRBJ1-3; no firm D call. The CDR3 contains 18 residues. The germline gives CDR1 SGHKS, CDR2 YYEKEE (reference sequence). Trimming cost V 0 bases and J 0 bases, with 16 bases left between them. Written as DNA, the CDR3 is TGTGCCAGCAGCTTGGCCCAGACCCGGTTGGTCTCTGGAAACACCATATATTTT. Protein sequence: CASSLAQTRLVSGNTIYF.

The chain's CDR3 is CASSQDEAGLYGYTF. CDR3 nucleotides: TGTGCCAGCAGCCAGGATGAGGCAGGCCTCTATGGCTACACCTTC. The V gene is TRBV4-2, the J gene TRBJ1-2; D is uncertain. The V end was cut by 3 bases, the J end by 4 bases, with 15 bases between. The CDR3 loop spans 15 amino acids. The germline gives CDR1 LGHNA, CDR2 YNFKEQ.

The CDR3 loop reads CASSQSSDRRTDTQYF. CDR3 nucleotide sequence: TGCGCCAGCAGCCAAAGTTCGGACAGACGCACAGATACGCAGTATTTT. The rearrangement links TRBV4-3 to TRBJ2-3, with D possibly TRBD1 on 6 matching bases. CDR3 length: 16 amino acids. The ends were cut back, 2 bases at V and 1 base at J, with 13 bases in the middle. Germline CDR1 LGHNA, CDR2 YSLEER.

In its sample, this clonotype was seen many times. This rearrangement joins TRBV7-2 to TRBJ2-7; the D call may be TRBD1 or TRBD2 (5 bases each). The V and J ends lost 1 base and 3 bases respectively, with 13 bases between them. This CDR3 region has 15 residues. Looked up from germline, CDR1 is SGHTA and CDR2 is FQGNSA. In nucleotides, the CDR3 is TGTGCCAGCAGCTTAGGGGGTTTGGGGGTCTACGAGCAGTACTTC. Amino acid sequence: CASSLGGLGVYEQYF.

Remarks on this clonotype: A clone one base away is much larger, so this may be a read error. The chain employs TRBV4-3 and TRBJ2-1; D is unresolved. Germline V gene lookup returns CDR1 LGHNA and CDR2 YSLEER. The V end lost 1 base, the J end lost 13 bases, and 14 bases lay between the germline ends. The CDR3 spans 13 residues. The CDR3, as DNA: TGCGCCAGCAGCCAAGGCGCAGAAGAGACCCAGTTCTTC. Its protein product is CASSQGAEETQFF.

The V gene is TRBV20-1, the J gene TRBJ1-1; D gene uncertain. V dropped 5 bases and J dropped 5 bases, with 15 bases sitting between them. The germline V gene encodes CDR1 DFQATT and CDR2 SNEGSKA (reference sequence). This CDR3 contains 13 residues. CDR3 DNA sequence: TGCAGTGCTCCCGAACCAGGCGGGACTGAAGCTTTCTTT. The encoded protein is CSAPEPGGTEAFF.

This clonotype showed up just a few times. V gene TRBV7-3 combines with J gene TRBJ2-1; 11 nucleotides agree with TRBD2. The germline V gene encodes CDR1 SGHTA and CDR2 FQGTGA. The trim removed 4 bases at V and 5 bases at J, leaving 22 bases unmatched. The CDR3 runs 21 residues. This CDR3 reads CASSSRKVRLTSGGLDNEQFF. In nucleotides, the CDR3 is TGTGCCAGCAGCTCTAGGAAGGTTAGGCTTACTAGCGGGGGCCTCGACAATGAGCAGTTCTTC.

The J gene is TRBJ1-6, the V gene TRBV9; D unclear. The V end was cut by 0 bases, the J end by 5 bases, with 6 bases between. The CDR3 has 14 residues. Germline V CDR1 and CDR2: SGDLS, YYNGEE. The CDR3 DNA reads as TGTGCCAGCAGCGTAGCAGGAGATAATTCACCCCTCCACTTT. This gives the protein CASSVAGDNSPLHF.

This clonotype was picked up a small number of times. CDR3 DNA sequence: TGTGCCAGCAGACAGCTAGTGGATGGCGAGACCCAGTACTTC. Amino acid sequence: CASRQLVDGETQYF. This chain links TRBV12-3 or TRBV12-4 with TRBJ2-5; D not certain. This CDR3 region has 14 residues. Trimming shortened V by 6 bases and J by 5 bases, and 16 bases separated the two germline ends.

A note on this clonotype: A much larger clonotype is one base distant, so this may be a read error. The V gene is TRBV29-1, the J gene TRBJ1-2; unclear D gene. Germline assignment: CDR1 SQVTM and CDR2 ANQGSEA. CDR3 length: 15 amino acids. Trimming stripped 6 bases from V and 0 bases from J, with 17 bases between. CDR3 DNA: TGCAGCGTCCCCCTGGTGGGCGGTACTAACTATGGCTACACCTTC. It is translated as CSVPLVGGTNYGYTF. The whole variable domain, filled in from reference TRBV29-1 and TRBJ1-2, reads SAVISQKPSRDICQRGTSLTIQCQVDSQVTMMFWYRQQPGQSLTLIATANQGSEATYESGFVIDKFPISRPNLTFSTLTVSNMSPEDSSIYLCSVPLVGGTNYGYTFGSGTRLTVV.

The chain uses TRBV5-1 and TRBJ1-1; possible D gene TRBD1, 6 bases. V lost 4 bases to trimming and J lost 0 bases, with 10 bases between them. Germline lookup yields CDR1 SGHRS and CDR2 YFSETQ. This CDR3 comprises 14 residues. The CDR3 here is CASSDGQMNTEAFF. DNA of the CDR3: TGCGCCAGCAGCGATGGACAGATGAACACTGAAGCTTTCTTT.

The chain links TRBV3-1 to TRBJ2-7; TRBD2 agrees at 9 bases. The CDR3 spans 19 residues. The germline V gene has CDR1 LGHDT and CDR2 YNNKEL (reference sequence). Germline trimming cut 2 bases from V and 5 bases from J; bases unmatched to any gene: 19. The CDR3, as DNA: TGTGCCAGCAGCCAAAAAGGTAGCGGGGGCCACATCGAGTTTAACGAGCAGTACTTC. Translated, it gives CASSQKGSGGHIEFNEQYF.

This chain links TRBV20-1 with TRBJ2-2; TRBD1 might be the D (7 bases). The CDR3 has 15 amino acids. Trimming took off 3 bases at V and 4 bases at J, with 15 bases between the two ends. Germline CDR1 reads DFQATT; CDR2 reads SNEGSKA (reference sequence). DNA of the CDR3: TGCAGTGCTAGCGGGGGACAGACCCCCACCGGGGAGCTGTTTTTT. Its translation is CSASGGQTPTGELFF.